The rows below give T cell receptor beta chains drawn from one sample of a study of blood T cell repertoires in COVID-19. Sequencing used immunoSEQ multiplex PCR; TCRdb keeps in-frame clones, though not all of them. The sample lists about 290,000 clones, over 80% seen once, with approximately 4.1% in the top ten. The sequenced sample consisted of peripheral blood. Receptor source: a woman between 50 and 59 years old with active or convalescent COVID-19. The conserved cysteine and the conserved F or W are not part of the CDR3 here. The order of the fields is J gene, CDR3 length, V gene, CDR3 protein.

j_gene: TRBJ2-1
len: 13
v_gene: TRBV18
CDR3aa: ASSRGTRVLDEQF

j_gene: TRBJ2-7
len: 15
v_gene: TRBV27
CDR3aa: ASSPTGPDLYPYEQY

j_gene: TRBJ1-1
len: 14
v_gene: TRBV19
CDR3aa: ASMLTPGGLNTEAF

j_gene: TRBJ2-1
len: 13
v_gene: TRBV6-5
CDR3aa: ATSRAGSSYNEQF

j_gene: TRBJ2-1
len: 13
v_gene: TRBV7-8
CDR3aa: ASSPGLPGFNEQF

j_gene: TRBJ2-1
len: 15
v_gene: TRBV14
CDR3aa: ASSHRPTKATYNEQF

j_gene: TRBJ2-3
len: 14
v_gene: TRBV9
CDR3aa: ASSVEWRTGRDTQY

j_gene: TRBJ1-1
len: 14
v_gene: TRBV27
CDR3aa: ASSSSLGTGRTEAF

j_gene: TRBJ2-2
len: 14
v_gene: TRBV9
CDR3aa: ASSVDPSGSPGELF

j_gene: TRBJ2-7
len: 15
v_gene: TRBV18
CDR3aa: ASSPISSGSLSYEQY

j_gene: TRBJ1-5
len: 15
v_gene: TRBV28
CDR3aa: ASSPWGLTGKGQPQH

j_gene: TRBJ2-5
len: 12
v_gene: TRBV2
CDR3aa: ASSVTSGRETQY

j_gene: TRBJ1-6
len: 10
v_gene: TRBV19
CDR3aa: ASLTGGSPLH

j_gene: TRBJ1-2
len: 12
v_gene: TRBV14
CDR3aa: ASSHQTGGRGYT

j_gene: TRBJ2-5
len: 10
v_gene: TRBV6-5
CDR3aa: ASSPGGETQY

j_gene: TRBJ1-3
len: 13
v_gene: TRBV5-1
CDR3aa: ASSRDTGFGNTIY

j_gene: TRBJ1-2
len: 12
v_gene: TRBV19
CDR3aa: ASSFHGGESGYT

j_gene: TRBJ1-1
len: 10
v_gene: TRBV25-1
CDR3aa: ASSEWSTEAF

j_gene: TRBJ2-1
len: 14
v_gene: TRBV9
CDR3aa: ASSGDHRGRWNEQF

j_gene: TRBJ1-1
len: 12
v_gene: TRBV12-5
CDR3aa: ASGTKEVNTEAF

j_gene: TRBJ2-5
len: 12
v_gene: TRBV11-1
CDR3aa: ATKGTGTQETQY

j_gene: TRBJ2-3
len: 14
v_gene: TRBV30
CDR3aa: AWGGGLAGGSDTQY

j_gene: TRBJ2-2
len: 13
v_gene: TRBV19
CDR3aa: ASRPGQTNTGELF

j_gene: TRBJ2-1
len: 15
v_gene: TRBV6-2/TRBV6-3
CDR3aa: ASSYWEREGRQNEQF

j_gene: TRBJ2-1
len: 15
v_gene: TRBV4-2
CDR3aa: ASSHRTSGVPYNEQF

j_gene: TRBJ1-4
len: 9
v_gene: TRBV29-1
CDR3aa: SFSRGEKLF

j_gene: TRBJ2-3
len: 16
v_gene: TRBV7-2
CDR3aa: ASSLVGFRRQSTDTQY

j_gene: TRBJ2-5
len: 13
v_gene: TRBV18
CDR3aa: ASSPWGGEIETQY

j_gene: TRBJ1-1
len: 11
v_gene: TRBV11-2
CDR3aa: ASSLQRTSEAF

j_gene: TRBJ2-1
len: 13
v_gene: TRBV28
CDR3aa: ASQGVVGGRNEQF

j_gene: TRBJ1-4
len: 11
v_gene: TRBV9
CDR3aa: ASSLRTNEKLF

j_gene: TRBJ1-2
len: 15
v_gene: TRBV30
CDR3aa: AAGDGSGTGSNYGYT

j_gene: TRBJ2-1
len: 10
v_gene: TRBV19
CDR3aa: ASSMTGNEQF

j_gene: TRBJ1-5
len: 11
v_gene: TRBV7-9
CDR3aa: ASVGAGNQPQH

j_gene: TRBJ1-5
len: 11
v_gene: TRBV12-3/TRBV12-4
CDR3aa: ASSKGEGQPQH

j_gene: TRBJ1-1
len: 12
v_gene: TRBV30
CDR3aa: ALSRLNLNTEAF

j_gene: TRBJ2-1
len: 14
v_gene: TRBV10-3
CDR3aa: ATRSERTLSYNEQF

j_gene: TRBJ2-1
len: 14
v_gene: TRBV4-1
CDR3aa: ASSQVGTSGSHEQF

j_gene: TRBJ2-3
len: 11
v_gene: TRBV6-5
CDR3aa: ASSYTVTDTQY

j_gene: TRBJ2-3
len: 9
v_gene: TRBV12-3/TRBV12-4
CDR3aa: ASSFGVLQY

j_gene: TRBJ2-2
len: 11
v_gene: TRBV28
CDR3aa: ASEQGGTGELF

j_gene: TRBJ2-7
len: 12
v_gene: TRBV5-6
CDR3aa: ASSSWTNPYEQY

j_gene: TRBJ2-7
len: 15
v_gene: TRBV2
CDR3aa: ASSGPNLRTSAYEQY

j_gene: TRBJ2-3
len: 12
v_gene: TRBV7-3
CDR3aa: ASSSDRGGGTQY

j_gene: TRBJ2-2
len: 15
v_gene: TRBV28
CDR3aa: ASSFRQGAPDTGELF

j_gene: TRBJ2-1
len: 13
v_gene: TRBV10-3
CDR3aa: AISGEREPYNEQF

j_gene: TRBJ2-2
len: 13
v_gene: TRBV5-4
CDR3aa: ASSVGQGHTGELF

j_gene: TRBJ1-3
len: 15
v_gene: TRBV18
CDR3aa: ASSPPNSPISGNTIY

j_gene: TRBJ2-3
len: 12
v_gene: TRBV18
CDR3aa: ASSPLLASDTQY

j_gene: TRBJ1-1
len: 12
v_gene: TRBV3-1/TRBV3-2
CDR3aa: ASSRNRGPTEAF

j_gene: TRBJ1-1
len: 10
v_gene: TRBV12-3/TRBV12-4
CDR3aa: ASSFGRREAF

j_gene: TRBJ1-3
len: 13
v_gene: TRBV28
CDR3aa: ASSFRGASGNTIY

j_gene: TRBJ1-1
len: 12
v_gene: TRBV2
CDR3aa: ASSRYGVNTEAF

j_gene: TRBJ1-4
len: 12
v_gene: TRBV5-5
CDR3aa: ASSPGQGYEKLF

j_gene: TRBJ2-5
len: 13
v_gene: TRBV28
CDR3aa: ATQGDPAGGETQY

j_gene: TRBJ2-7
len: 12
v_gene: TRBV3-1/TRBV3-2
CDR3aa: ASSHWGEDYEQY

j_gene: TRBJ1-2
len: 13
v_gene: TRBV5-4
CDR3aa: ASMPDAGVNYGYT